These 28 T cell receptor beta chains were all obtained from the same sample, sequenced in a study of cytomegalovirus exposure and HLA in healthy donors. PCR used 60 Vbeta primers and 13 Jbeta primers. The method was immunoSEQ multiplex PCR; TCRdb's version includes in-frame clones alone and lacks a portion of them. The sample includes 170,000 or so clones, 75% to 90% of them seen just once. The source material was PBMCs. Source of these receptors: a man aged 30 to 39 in good health and CMV-seropositive.

V gene TRBV11-3 combines with J gene TRBJ2-3; TRBD1 aligns across 9 bases. Per germline, CDR1 SGHNT and CDR2 YENEEA. The V gene end was trimmed by 1 base and the J gene end by 11 bases; junction bases not matched to a gene: 1. The CDR3 is 12 residues long. The DNA for the CDR3 is TGTGCCAGCAGCTTAGTGGGACAGGGGCAGTATTTT. It specifies CASSLVGQGQYF.

This clone occurred once. This chain's CDR3 is CASSLAQGSYEQYF. In DNA, the CDR3 is TGCGCCAGCAGCTTGGCGCAGGGTTCCTACGAGCAGTACTTC. The V gene is TRBV5-1, the J gene TRBJ2-7; a weak D match, TRBD1 (5 bases). The V end was cut by 0 bases, the J end by 1 base, with 8 bases between. Germline assignment: CDR1 SGHRS and CDR2 YFSETQ. This CDR3 contains 14 residues.

V usage is TRBV4-2 and J usage is TRBJ2-2; 12 bases are shared with TRBD2. The CDR3 is 18 residues long. J lost 6 bases, V lost 4 bases, and 12 bases had no gene match. The germline V gene has CDR1 LGHNA and CDR2 YNFKEQ. CDR3 in amino acids: CASSPRLAGAKRAGELFF. Here the CDR3 DNA reads TGTGCCAGCAGCCCCAGACTAGCGGGGGCAAAACGCGCCGGGGAGCTGTTTTTT.

The chain carries TRBV6-4 and TRBJ1-6, with D hard to call. Germline assignment: CDR1 MRHNA and CDR2 SNTAGT. This CDR3 region has 14 residues. V was cut by 3 bases and J by 9 bases, with 12 bases left in between. This CDR3 is CASSERSGSSPLHF. The CDR3 nucleotides are TGTGCCAGCAGTGAACGCAGCGGCAGTTCACCCCTCCACTTT.

The chain has TRBV11-2 and TRBJ1-1, with a weak D call TRBD1 (6 bases). V was shortened by 4 bases and J by 5 bases, with 11 bases between the two germline ends. The CDR3 spans 13 residues. Germline V gene lookup returns CDR1 SGHAT and CDR2 FQNNGV. CDR3: CASSSKQGTEAFF. CDR3 sequence (DNA): TGTGCCAGCAGCTCGAAACAGGGAACTGAAGCTTTCTTT.

This clone appeared a single time. A read error may account for a junction end that differs from germline. The chain is built from TRBV25-1 and TRBJ2-4, with D perhaps matching TRBD1 (6 bases). Looked up from germline, CDR1 is MGHDK and CDR2 is SYGVNS. The CDR3 runs to 16 residues. CDR3 residues: CAGSPGTRFAKNIQYF. CDR3 DNA sequence: TGTGCCGGCAGTCCGGGGACACGCTTTGCCAAAAACATTCAGTACTTC.

This clone was observed a handful of times. This rearrangement joins TRBV2 to TRBJ1-4; 7 bases fit TRBD1. Trimming cost V 6 bases and J 4 bases; bases outside gene matches: 8. This CDR3 has 15 amino acids. Germline values: CDR1 SNHLY, CDR2 FYNNEI. Here the CDR3 DNA reads TGTGCCAGCAGCGTACTGGGACAGTTTAATGAAAAACTGTTTTTT. It codes for CASSVLGQFNEKLFF.

The chain has TRBV5-1 and TRBJ2-2; D remains ambiguous. Germline CDR1 reads SGHRS; CDR2 reads YFSETQ. The V and J ends lost 9 bases and 2 bases respectively, with 8 bases between them. The CDR3 is made up of 12 amino acids. The CDR3 DNA follows: TGCGCCACCTTCCTCAACACCGGGGAGCTGTTTTTT. Encoded protein: CATFLNTGELFF.

The V and J genes are TRBV10-1 and TRBJ2-2, with TRBD2 as a possible D gene (5 bases). Germline assignment: CDR1 WNHNN and CDR2 SYGVQD (reference sequence). Trimming took 7 bases from V and 7 from J, leaving 16 bases between them. The CDR3 length is 14 residues. The CDR3 region is CASTARPGFGELFF. CDR3 nucleotide sequence: TGCGCCAGCACCGCGCGACCGGGGTTCGGGGAGCTGTTTTTT.

The rearrangement links TRBV5-5 to TRBJ2-6; 9 bases map to TRBD1. CDR1 is SGHKS and CDR2 is YYEKEE in the germline V gene (reference sequence). The CDR3 is made up of 20 amino acids. V lost 1 base, J lost 0 bases, and 11 bases stayed unmatched. This chain's CDR3 is CASSLPPGQGSDSGANVLTF. CDR3 coding DNA: TGTGCCAGCAGCTTGCCACCGGGACAGGGATCGGACTCTGGGGCCAACGTCCTGACTTTC.

This chain links TRBV5-1 with TRBJ2-5; 11 nucleotides align to TRBD2. The V segment lost 0 bases and the J segment 6 bases; nucleotides outside the gene matches: 7. CDR3 length: 16 amino acids. Per the germline V gene, CDR1 is SGHRS and CDR2 is YFSETQ. The CDR3: CASSLDRLAGGKTQYF. The CDR3 DNA reads TGCGCCAGCAGCTTGGACCGGCTAGCGGGGGGAAAGACCCAGTACTTC.

This clone was observed once. The chain recombines TRBV6-5 with TRBJ2-5, with D perhaps TRBD1 (5 bases). This CDR3 is built from 14 residues. CDR1 is MNHEY and CDR2 is SVGAGI in the germline V gene. V lost 0 bases, J lost 5 bases, and 10 bases lay in between. CDR3 sequence reads: CASSYSNRRETQYF. CDR3 nucleotides: TGTGCCAGCAGTTACTCGAACAGGCGGGAGACCCAGTACTTC.

The chain links TRBV6-1 to TRBJ1-4, with 10 bases that match TRBD1. The junction had 8 bases not matched to a gene; V was cut back by 5 bases and J by 8 bases. CDR3 size: 15 residues. Germline lookup yields CDR1 MNHNS and CDR2 SASEGT. CDR3 coding DNA: TGTGCCAGCAGTCTACCGGGACAGGGGAGCGAAAAACTGTTTTTT. Translation gives CASSLPGQGSEKLFF.

In its sample, this clone was seen once. The J gene is TRBJ2-1, the V gene TRBV21-1; TRBD2, as called in the table, went unchecked against the DNA. TRBV21-1 is designated a pseudogene. The CDR3 length is 22 residues. CDR3 nucleotide sequence: TGTGCCAGCAGCAAAAGGAAGGGACAGGGAAAATCGGCGGGAGGGCCAGCCGATGAGCAGTTCTTC. Its protein product is CASSKRKGQGKSAGGPADEQFF.

J is TRBJ2-1 and V is TRBV14; 11 nucleotides agree with TRBD2. The trim removed 4 bases at V and 0 bases at J, leaving 5 bases unmatched. The CDR3 contains 17 residues. Germline CDR1 and CDR2: SGHDN and FVKESK. CDR3 in amino acids: CASSLTSGSRSYNEQFF. In DNA form, the CDR3 reads TGTGCCAGCAGCCTAACTAGCGGGAGTCGCTCCTACAATGAGCAGTTCTTC.

In the case of this clone: The junction departs from the called germline gene at one end, perhaps through a read error. Other nucleotide sequences in the sample specify the same CDR3. The CDR3 loop is CASSQYTTYEQYF. CDR3 DNA sequence: TGCGCCAGCAGCCAATACACGACCTACGAGCAGTACTTC. This chain connects TRBV5-4 to TRBJ2-7; D uncertain. Germline V lookup: CDR1 SGHNT, CDR2 YYREEE (reference sequence). CDR3 length: 13 residues.

This sequence joins TRBV5-4 and TRBJ1-3; 8 bases fit TRBD1. This CDR3 comprises 19 residues. The V gene's germline CDR1 is SGHNT and CDR2 YYREEE (reference sequence). V dropped 2 bases and J dropped 1; count of bases not matched to a gene: 14. As DNA, the CDR3 is TGTGCCAGCAGCTTTCGGACAGGGCCCGGACGGAGGTCTGGAAACACCATATATTTT. This codes for CASSFRTGPGRRSGNTIYF. Together with reference TRBV5-4 and TRBJ1-3, the CDR3 gives the full variable domain: ETGVTQSPTHLIKTRGQQVTLRCSSQSGHNTVSWYQQALGQGPQFIFQYYREEENGRGNFPPRFSGLQFPNYSSELNVNALELDDSALYLCASSFRTGPGRRSGNTIYFGEGSWLTVV.

The chain joins TRBV28 to TRBJ2-7; D unclear. The CDR3 is 13 amino acids. Germline CDR1 is MDHEN and CDR2 is SYDVKM. Between the trimmed V and J ends, which lost 5 bases and 3 bases, there was a span of 11 bases. The CDR3, as DNA: TGTGCCAGCAGTCAAGCAGGAAACTACGAGCAGTACTTC. This sequence encodes CASSQAGNYEQYF.

The chain links TRBV28 to TRBJ1-2, with a tentative D call TRBD1 (5 bases). V was trimmed by 2 bases and J by 8 bases, leaving 18 bases between them. The CDR3 has 15 residues. Germline V CDR1 and CDR2: MDHEN, SYDVKM. The DNA of the CDR3 is TGTGCCAGCAGTTTACGCCCAGGGTTAGTTGGGGGCTACACCTTC. Protein product: CASSLRPGLVGGYTF.

This chain links TRBV5-1 with TRBJ2-5; 13 positions agree with TRBD2. Trimming cost V 1 base and J 5 bases; bases outside gene matches: 5. The CDR3 is 16 amino acids. Germline CDR1 is SGHRS and CDR2 is YFSETQ. This chain's CDR3 is CASSLTSGGALETQYF. Here the CDR3 DNA reads TGCGCCAGCAGCTTGACTAGCGGGGGGGCCCTGGAGACCCAGTACTTC. The variable domain in full, with the rest retrieved from reference TRBV5-1 and TRBJ2-5, is KAGVTQTPRYLIKTRGQQVTLSCSPISGHRSVSWYQQTPGQGLQFLFEYFSETQRNKGNFPGRFSGRQFSNSRSEMNVSTLELGDSALYLCASSLTSGGALETQYFGPGTRLLVL.

The chain couples TRBV14 to TRBJ2-7; D ambiguous. CDR1 is SGHDN, CDR2 FVKESK, per germline. The length of the CDR3 is 20 residues. Trimming shortened V by 0 bases and J by 4 bases, and 28 bases separated the two germline ends. The CDR3 reads CASSQDTAVGYVPARYEQYF. The DNA for the CDR3 is TGTGCCAGCAGCCAAGATACGGCAGTTGGTTACGTACCAGCGCGATACGAGCAGTACTTC. Based on the CDR3 plus reference TRBV14 and TRBJ2-7, the full variable domain is EAGVTQFPSHSVIEKGQTVTLRCDPISGHDNLYWYRRVMGKEIKFLLHFVKESKQDESGMPNNRFLAERTGGTYSTLKVQPAELEDSGVYFCASSQDTAVGYVPARYEQYFGPGTRLTVT.

The V and J genes are TRBV4-3 and TRBJ2-3; TRBD2 matches at 10 bases. Unmatched junction bases numbered 5, after V lost 0 bases and J lost 2 bases. CDR1 and CDR2 (germline): LGHNA, YSLEER. There are 17 residues in the CDR3. CDR3 DNA sequence: TGCGCCAGCAGCCAAGAGCTAGCGGGGGCCATCACAGATACGCAGTATTTT. Protein sequence: CASSQELAGAITDTQYF.

Turning to this clone: An end of the junction differs from the germline gene, which may be a read error. The gene calls are TRBV7-9 and TRBJ2-5; D gene unclear. Germline CDR1 is SEHNR and CDR2 is FQNEAQ (reference sequence). The CDR3 runs to 13 residues. CDR3 sequence reads: CASSLGSQVTQYF. The DNA for the CDR3 is TGTGCCAGCAGCTTAGGCAGTCAAGTGACCCAGTACTTC.

CDR3 protein: CASSQTRESSYNEQFF. CDR3 in DNA: TGCGCCAGCAGCCAAACCCGGGAGAGCTCCTACAATGAGCAGTTCTTC. This chain uses TRBV4-3 with TRBJ2-1, with D possibly being TRBD2 (6 bases). There are 16 residues in the CDR3. Germline values: CDR1 LGHNA, CDR2 YSLEER. Trimming stripped 2 bases from V and 0 bases from J, with 11 bases between.

This clone was observed a handful of times. This chain links TRBV2 with TRBJ2-7, with D possibly TRBD1 on 6 matching bases. Per the germline V gene, CDR1 is SNHLY and CDR2 is FYNNEI. CDR3 length: 16 residues. V gave up 3 bases and J gave up 1 base, with 16 bases separating them. Written as DNA, the CDR3 is TGTGCCAGCAGTGATCCCGGACAGTATTTTTCCTACGAGCAGTACTTC. Encoded protein: CASSDPGQYFSYEQYF.

This clone occurred a few times. The chain joins TRBV2 to TRBJ1-2; 11 bases fit TRBD1. This CDR3 is built from 15 residues. Germline V gene lookup returns CDR1 SNHLY and CDR2 FYNNEI. V was clipped by 8 bases and J by 5 bases; unmatched bases: 10. Written as DNA, the CDR3 is TGTGCCAGCGCCCGGTTGAGGGACAGGGGGTATGGCTACACCTTC. Protein: CASARLRDRGYGYTF.

This clone was found a few times. V is TRBV27 and J is TRBJ2-3; TRBD1 agrees at 11 bases. Germline loops: CDR1 MNHEY, CDR2 SMNVEV (reference sequence). CDR3 size: 16 residues. The V gene end was trimmed by 6 bases and the J gene end by 0 bases; junction bases not matched to a gene: 5. CDR3 residues: CASSHGTGGSTDTQYF. CDR3 nucleotide sequence: TGTGCCAGCAGCCACGGGACAGGGGGTAGCACAGATACGCAGTATTTT.

The J gene is TRBJ1-3, the V gene TRBV4-2; a weak D match, TRBD1 (5 bases). Germline values: CDR1 LGHNA, CDR2 YNFKEQ. CDR3 size: 14 residues. Deletions cut 8 bases from V and 0 bases from J, with 11 bases between. The CDR3 DNA sequence: TGTGCCAGCGGGGGGGGAAACTCTGGAAACACCATATATTTT. Translated: CASGGGNSGNTIYF.